These 29 T cell receptor beta chains were sequenced from one sample in a study of blood T cells in healthy people across ages. The second PCR ran about 6 to 11 cycles with a sample-barcoded 5' primer and J-beta primers. MiXCR, run by TCRdb on the 5' RACE reads, gives a single entry per CDR3 protein. The sample lists fewer than 800,000 distinct CDR3 sequences; 32% were seen once. Sequencing was performed on blood. Receptors were obtained from an elderly woman in good health.

This chain links TRBV10-3 with TRBJ2-7, with 7 bases aligning to TRBD1. The V segment lost 6 bases and the J segment 4 bases; nucleotides outside the gene matches: 9. Per the germline V gene, CDR1 is ENHRY and CDR2 is SYGVKD. The CDR3 runs 14 residues. The chain's CDR3 is CAISRDRVAYEQYF. The CDR3 coding sequence is TGTGCCATCAGCCGCGACAGGGTGGCTTACGAGCAGTACTTC.

In its sample, this clonotype was seen many times. The chain carries TRBV5-1 and TRBJ1-1, with 9 bases fitting TRBD1. The CDR3 totals 14 residues. Germline trimming cut 3 bases from V and 1 base from J; bases unmatched to any gene: 1. Germline V CDR1 and CDR2: SGHRS, YFSETQ. The CDR3 DNA sequence: TGCGCCAGCAGCTCGGGACAGGGGAACACTGAAGCTTTCTTT. Residues: CASSSGQGNTEAFF.

This clonotype was detected many times. V is TRBV12-3 or TRBV12-4 and J is TRBJ1-1; TRBD1 matches 7 bases. CDR3 length: 15 amino acids. After removal of 8 bases from V and 0 bases from J, the junction contained 9 bases not matched to a gene. The CDR3 sequence is CASRISGGVNTEAFF. The CDR3 DNA is TGTGCCAGCCGGATATCAGGGGGGGTGAACACTGAAGCTTTCTTT.

The chain combines TRBV20-1 with TRBJ1-5; D may be TRBD1 (5 bases). CDR3 size: 16 residues. V lost 0 bases and J lost 4, with 16 bases in between. Germline V gives CDR1 DFQATT, CDR2 SNEGSKA (reference sequence). The CDR3 DNA reads as TGCAGTGCTAGAGACCCCCGCGGGGGTCCAAATCAGCCCCAGCATTTT. This gives the protein CSARDPRGGPNQPQHF.

The chain employs TRBV10-2 and TRBJ2-1; 11 bases match TRBD2. With V trimmed by 7 bases and J by 2 bases, 7 bases remained unmatched. Germline loops: CDR1 WSHSY, CDR2 SAAADI. The CDR3 loop spans 16 amino acids. The CDR3 spells CASTPLGLAAYNEQFF. CDR3 sequence (DNA): TGCGCCAGCACTCCTCTGGGACTAGCGGCCTACAATGAGCAGTTCTTC.

This clonotype was found once. The J gene is TRBJ1-3, the V gene TRBV4-1; D uncertain. Between the trimmed V and J ends, which lost 1 base and 4 bases, there was a span of 17 bases. The germline V gene has CDR1 MGHRA and CDR2 YSYEKL. CDR3 length equals 17 residues. CDR3 DNA sequence: TGCGCCAGCAGCCAAGTCGCGGGGAGAGCGGGCGGAAACACCATATATTTT. As protein: CASSQVAGRAGGNTIYF.

Comments on this clonotype: One end of the junction fails to match germline, which may point to a read error. The V gene is TRBV27, the J gene TRBJ1-4; D unclear. The CDR3 totals 15 residues. In germline, CDR1 is MNHEY, CDR2 SMNVEV (reference sequence). The CDR3 reads CASSSVGRVAEKRFF. The CDR3, as DNA: TGTGCCAGCAGTTCGGTCGGGCGAGTCGCTGAAAAACGGTTTTTT. Combining the CDR3 with reference TRBV27 and TRBJ1-4 gives the whole variable domain EAQVTQNPRYLITVTGKKLTVTCSQNMNHEYMSWYRQDPGLGLRQIYYSMNVEVTDKGDVPEGYKVSRKEKRNFPLILESPSPNQTSLYFCASSSVGRVAEKRFFGSGTQLSVL.

This clonotype was counted between two and nine times. The chain is built from TRBV20-1 and TRBJ1-2; D uncertain. Trimming cost V 0 bases and J 4 bases, with 6 bases left between them. Germline-derived CDR1 and CDR2 are DFQATT and SNEGSKA (reference sequence). The CDR3 runs 12 residues. The CDR3 region is CSARDQTYGYTF. Written as DNA, the CDR3 is TGCAGTGCTAGAGATCAGACCTATGGCTACACCTTC.

This clonotype appeared many times. CDR3 residues: CASSPFGYGYTF. DNA for the CDR3: TGTGCCAGCAGTCCGTTTGGCTATGGCTACACCTTC. The chain couples TRBV27 to TRBJ1-2; the D is unclear. Trimming pared 5 bases from V and 4 bases from J, leaving 8 bases between. Germline loops: CDR1 MNHEY, CDR2 SMNVEV (reference sequence). The CDR3 consists of 12 residues.

V is TRBV20-1 and J is TRBJ2-7, with unresolved D. V lost 5 bases, J lost 6 bases, and 11 bases lay in between. Germline-derived CDR1 and CDR2 are DFQATT and SNEGSKA (reference sequence). The CDR3 length is 11 residues. CDR3 amino acids: CSAPLWSEQYF. As DNA, the CDR3 is TGCAGTGCTCCTCTCTGGTCCGAGCAGTACTTC.

This clonotype was observed at least ten times. The gene calls are TRBV11-2 and TRBJ2-1; no clear D gene. This CDR3 has 13 amino acids. Germline lookup yields CDR1 SGHAT and CDR2 FQNNGV. V lost 5 bases and J lost 9, with 14 bases in between. The CDR3 loop reads CASSRRGLGEQFF. CDR3 DNA: TGTGCCAGCAGCCGACGTGGTCTTGGTGAGCAGTTCTTC.

This clonotype was seen just once. Germline and junction disagree at one end, which may indicate a read error. The chain uses TRBV19 and TRBJ2-6; a weak D match, TRBD1 (6 bases). The CDR3 is 17 amino acids. In germline, CDR1 is LNHDA, CDR2 SQIVND (reference sequence). The CDR3 protein is CASSPRGTTVGANVPTF. CDR3 bases: TGTGCCAGTAGCCCCCGGGGCACCACAGTGGGGGCCAACGTCCCGACTTTC. The full variable domain, its missing parts supplied by reference TRBV19 and TRBJ2-6, is DGGITQSPKYLFRKEGQNVTLSCEQNLNHDAMYWYRQDPGQGLRLIYYSQIVNDFQKGDIAEGYSVSREKKESFPLTVTSAQKNPTAFYLCASSPRGTTVGANVPTFGAGSRLTVL.

Note on this clonotype: A much larger clone lies a single base off, so this may be a read error. Because the CDR3 is missing its conserved closing phenylalanine or tryptophan, this is likely a read error. The CDR3 protein is CAISGGANTGELFC. CDR3 nucleotides: TGTGCCATCAGTGGCGGGGCCAACACCGGGGAGCTGTTTTGT. This chain connects TRBV10-3 to TRBJ2-2; tentatively, D is TRBD2 (6 bases). V lost 4 bases and J 2 bases, leaving 8 bases between the germline ends. The CDR3 extends over 14 amino acids. CDR1 is ENHRY and CDR2 is SYGVKD in the germline V gene.

V and J are TRBV10-2 and TRBJ1-5, with D uncertain. From germline, CDR1 is WSHSY and CDR2 SAAADI. V was shortened by 10 bases and J by 0 bases, with 10 bases between the two germline ends. The CDR3 consists of 13 residues. This CDR3 reads CATSSNSNQPQHF. CDR3 sequence (DNA): TGCGCCACCTCGAGCAATAGCAATCAGCCCCAGCATTTT.

In this sample, this clonotype turned up once. CDR3: CSARVAGRGEQFF. CDR3 nucleotide sequence: TGCAGTGCTAGGGTAGCGGGGAGAGGTGAGCAGTTCTTC. The chain has TRBV20-1 and TRBJ2-1, with TRBD2 matching over 8 bases. The CDR3 contains 13 residues. The germline V gene encodes CDR1 DFQATT and CDR2 SNEGSKA (reference sequence). With V trimmed by 3 bases and J by 9 bases, 7 bases remained unmatched.

This clonotype has just a few counts. The chain couples TRBV6-4 to TRBJ2-3; D not certain. The CDR3 is made up of 13 amino acids. Germline loops: CDR1 MRHNA, CDR2 SNTAGT. The V gene lost 4 bases and the J gene lost 5 bases, with 10 bases spanning the gap. The CDR3 DNA sequence: TGTGCCAGCAGTGGAAAGCGTGGAGATACGCAGTATTTT. Residues: CASSGKRGDTQYF.

Many counts were recorded for this clonotype. The CDR3 DNA follows: TGTGCCAGCAGCCAAGATGGGGCAGACCTTTGGTACTACACCTTC. Translated: CASSQDGADLWYYTF. The V gene is TRBV3-1, the J gene TRBJ1-2; maybe TRBD1 (5 bases). Trimming left V 0 bases short and J 10 bases short, with 18 bases between. This CDR3 comprises 15 residues. Germline V gene sequence: CDR1 LGHDT, CDR2 YNNKEL (reference sequence).

V usage is TRBV11-1 and J usage is TRBJ2-3, with 7 bases aligning to TRBD1. Germline-derived CDR1 and CDR2 are SGHAT and FQDESV (reference sequence). The CDR3 is 15 residues long. Unmatched junction bases numbered 12, after V lost 6 bases and J lost 6 bases. This chain's CDR3 is CASSRNGQVTDTQYF. The CDR3 DNA follows: TGTGCCAGCAGTAGGAATGGACAGGTTACGGATACGCAGTATTTT.

This clonotype was picked up many times. The DNA of the CDR3 is TGTGCCAGCAGTCAGACAGTTCCGAGCTTCTACGAGCAGTACTTC. It translates to CASSQTVPSFYEQYF. The chain employs TRBV13 and TRBJ2-7; tentatively, D is TRBD1 (5 bases). CDR1 is PRHDT, CDR2 FYEKMQ, per germline (reference sequence). CDR3 length: 15 residues. V lost 6 bases, J lost 3 bases, and 18 bases lay in between.

This clonotype was detected a few times. The genes are TRBV30 and TRBJ2-7, with 7 bases fitting TRBD1. The trim removed 0 bases at V and 4 bases at J, leaving 6 bases unmatched. The CDR3 is 14 residues long. Germline CDR1 reads GTSNPN; CDR2 reads SVGIG (reference sequence). CDR3 nucleotides: TGTGCCTGGAGTGTAGGGGGCGGCCGGTACGAGCAGTACTTC. It translates to CAWSVGGGRYEQYF.

About this clonotype itself: Possible read error: a much larger clone is one base away. The chain is built from TRBV7-2 and TRBJ1-5; 8 bases are shared with TRBD1. There are 18 residues in the CDR3. With 1 base clipped from V and 2 bases from J, the junction kept 10 bases outside the gene matches. Germline lookup yields CDR1 SGHTA and CDR2 FQGNSA. DNA for the CDR3: TGTGCCAGCAGCTTAGTTAGGCAGGGGGCCCGGGGCAATCAGCCCCAGCATTTT. This codes for CASSLVRQGARGNQPQHF.

The table lists this clonotype with many counts. The chain uses TRBV20-1 and TRBJ1-2, with D unresolved. The CDR3 length is 12 residues. V was shortened by 0 bases and J by 7 bases, with 9 bases between the two germline ends. From germline, CDR1 is DFQATT and CDR2 SNEGSKA (reference sequence). The CDR3 nucleotides are TGCAGTGCTAGAGATGCCGGGCTTGGCTACACCTTC. Amino acid sequence: CSARDAGLGYTF.

This clonotype was observed many times. V usage is TRBV15 and J usage is TRBJ1-2; D call uncertain. This CDR3 region has 17 residues. Germline values: CDR1 LNHNV, CDR2 YYDKDF (reference sequence). The V end lost 0 bases, the J end lost 4 bases, and 18 bases lay between the germline ends. The CDR3 sequence: CATSRDFIISDPYGYTF. The CDR3 nucleotides are TGTGCCACCAGCAGAGATTTTATTATCTCCGATCCCTATGGCTACACCTTC.

This clonotype was counted at least ten times. The V and J genes are TRBV3-1 and TRBJ2-1; D may be TRBD2 (6 bases). The CDR3 has 17 amino acids. The germline V and J ends were trimmed by 1 base and 1 base, with 14 bases remaining between them. Germline lookup yields CDR1 LGHDT and CDR2 YNNKEL (reference sequence). This CDR3 reads CASSQVGAGVSYNEQFF. CDR3 bases: TGTGCCAGCAGCCAAGTTGGAGCGGGTGTGTCCTACAATGAGCAGTTCTTC.

This clonotype was counted many times. The gene calls are TRBV28 and TRBJ2-7; D is uncertain. This CDR3 is 12 amino acids long. Germline V gene lookup returns CDR1 MDHEN and CDR2 SYDVKM. The V and J ends lost 3 bases and 6 bases respectively, with 9 bases between them. For the CDR3, the DNA is TGTGCCAGCAGTTTTAAAGTTGGCGAGCAGTACTTC. This gives the protein CASSFKVGEQYF. Drawing the rest from reference TRBV28 and TRBJ2-7, the complete variable domain is DVKVTQSSRYLVKRTGEKVFLECVQDMDHENMFWYRQDPGLGLRLIYFSYDVKMKEKGDIPEGYSVSREKKERFSLILESASTNQTSMYLCASSFKVGEQYFGPGTRLTVT.

This clonotype was counted ten times or more. The V gene is TRBV20-1, the J gene TRBJ2-1; 7 nucleotides agree with TRBD1. This CDR3 is 13 amino acids long. Germline V gene data show CDR1 as DFQATT and CDR2 as SNEGSKA (reference sequence). The V and J ends lost 6 bases and 4 bases, in that order; junction bases with no gene match: 6. The chain's CDR3 is CSAPKDRYNEQFF. The CDR3 DNA follows: TGCAGTGCCCCAAAGGACAGGTACAATGAGCAGTTCTTC.

This clonotype appeared a few times. The CDR3 nucleotides read TGCGCCAGCAGCTTGGATCCGGAACCCTGCTATGGCTACACCTTC. It encodes CASSLDPEPCYGYTF. J is TRBJ1-2 and V is TRBV5-1; D unclear. Trimming cost V 0 bases and J 4 bases, with 13 bases left between them. The germline gives CDR1 SGHRS, CDR2 YFSETQ. This CDR3 region has 15 residues.

This clonotype was detected ten times or more. This sequence joins TRBV6-2 or TRBV6-3 and TRBJ1-2; tentatively, D is TRBD1 (6 bases). The germline gives CDR1 MNHEY, CDR2 SVGEGT. This CDR3 has 14 residues. With 2 bases removed from V and 2 bases from J, the gap between germline ends came to 9 bases. The CDR3 protein is CASSYRDKNYGYTF. In DNA, the CDR3 is TGTGCCAGCAGTTACCGGGACAAAAACTATGGCTACACCTTC.

The sample holds many counts of this clonotype. The chain couples TRBV20-1 to TRBJ2-7, with TRBD2 as a possible D gene (7 bases). CDR1 DFQATT and CDR2 SNEGSKA come from the germline V gene (reference sequence). With 0 bases removed from V and 3 bases from J, the gap between germline ends came to 15 bases. CDR3 length equals 15 residues. The CDR3 nucleotides read TGCAGTGCTAGAGATGAAACGGGGGGCCTCTACGAGCAGTACTTC. As protein: CSARDETGGLYEQYF.